This TCR beta chain was documented in a study of T cell responses to AZD1222 COVID-19 vaccine. Study-level points and caveats: Nearly half of spike-specific TCRs reportedly target variant regions that are unmutated in the B.1.351 and B.1.1.7 variants. Spike-specific TCRs gained breadth and depth after people received two AZD1222 doses.

About this clone itself: Its antigen is not known.

V lost 0 bases to trimming and J lost 0 bases, with 15 bases between them. CDR1 is PRHDT and CDR2 is FYEKMQ in the germline V gene (reference sequence). The length of the CDR3 is 17 residues. Only in-frame clones appear in the TCRdb table, and some are missing; sequencing was by immunoSEQ multiplex PCR. The sample consists of 25,000 to 35,000 clones, over 90% of them appearing once. Sequences were derived from peripheral blood, sampled on day 0 of AZD1222 vaccination. This chain connects TRBV13 to TRBJ2-7; D is possibly TRBD2 (5 bases). The receptor was isolated from an adult in good health. CDR3 coding DNA: TGTGCCAGCAGCTTAGGCCTTCCTAGCCAAAGCTCCTACGAGCAGTACTTC. This gives the protein CASSLGLPSQSSYEQYF.